This T cell receptor beta chain was captured by sequencing in a study of naive and memory T cell subsets. TCR cDNA received a 3' ligated oligonucleotide that carried a UMI. Input was roughly 1 to 1000 ng of DNase-treated total RNA without cell sorting. This clonotype appeared many times. Deletions cut 9 bases from V and 0 bases from J, with 8 bases between. Per the germline V gene, CDR1 is MNHEY and CDR2 is SMNVEV (reference sequence). CDR3 length equals 12 residues. The SP2 primer and nested alpha and beta constant region primers amplified ligated cDNA in four rounds. Reverse transcription of blood and skin TCR RNA was primed at alpha and beta constant regions. TCRdb passed the 5' RACE reads through MiXCR, listing each CDR3 protein once. Here the sample spans about 62,000 distinct CDR3 sequences, approximately 8% being singletons.

The chain recombines TRBV27 with TRBJ1-1; D is uncertain. The receptor comes from a female donor in good health. In nucleotides, the CDR3 is TGTGCCAGTGGACCCCTGAACACTGAAGCTTTCTTT. Amino acid sequence: CASGPLNTEAFF.